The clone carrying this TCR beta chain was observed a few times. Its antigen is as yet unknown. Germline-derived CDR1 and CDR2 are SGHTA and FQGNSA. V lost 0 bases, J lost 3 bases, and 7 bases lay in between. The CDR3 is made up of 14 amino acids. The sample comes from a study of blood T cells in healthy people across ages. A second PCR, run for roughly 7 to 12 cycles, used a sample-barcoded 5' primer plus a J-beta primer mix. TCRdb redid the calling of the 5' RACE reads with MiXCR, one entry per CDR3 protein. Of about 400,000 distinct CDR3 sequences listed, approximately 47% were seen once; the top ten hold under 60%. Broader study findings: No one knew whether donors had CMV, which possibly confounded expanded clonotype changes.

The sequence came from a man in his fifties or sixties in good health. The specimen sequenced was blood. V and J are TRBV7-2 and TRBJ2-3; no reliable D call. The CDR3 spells CASSLAHKTDTQYF. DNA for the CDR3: TGTGCCAGCAGCTTAGCGCATAAGACAGATACGCAGTATTTT.